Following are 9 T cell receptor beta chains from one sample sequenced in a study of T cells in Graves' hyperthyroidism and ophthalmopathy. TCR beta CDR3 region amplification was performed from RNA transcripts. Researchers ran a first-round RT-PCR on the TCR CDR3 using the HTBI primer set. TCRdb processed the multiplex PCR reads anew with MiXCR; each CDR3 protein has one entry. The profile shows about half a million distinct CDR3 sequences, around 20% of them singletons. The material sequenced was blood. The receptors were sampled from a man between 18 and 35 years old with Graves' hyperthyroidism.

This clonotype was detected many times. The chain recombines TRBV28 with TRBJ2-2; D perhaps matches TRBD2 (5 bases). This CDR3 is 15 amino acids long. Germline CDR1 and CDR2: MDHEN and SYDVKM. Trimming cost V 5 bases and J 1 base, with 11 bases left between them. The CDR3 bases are TGTGCCAGCAGTCCAGGCGGAGGGAACACCGGGGAGCTGTTTTTT. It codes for CASSPGGGNTGELFF. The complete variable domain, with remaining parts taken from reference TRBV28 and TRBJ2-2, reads DVKVTQSSRYLVKRTGEKVFLECVQDMDHENMFWYRQDPGLGLRLIYFSYDVKMKEKGDIPEGYSVSREKKERFSLILESASTNQTSMYLCASSPGGGNTGELFFGEGSRLTVL.

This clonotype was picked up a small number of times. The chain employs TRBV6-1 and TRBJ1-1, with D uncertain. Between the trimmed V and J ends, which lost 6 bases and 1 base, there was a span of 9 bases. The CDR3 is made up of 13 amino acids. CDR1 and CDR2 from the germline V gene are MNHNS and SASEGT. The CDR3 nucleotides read TGTGCCAGCAGCCGGAGTTGGAACACTGAAGCTTTCTTT. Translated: CASSRSWNTEAFF.

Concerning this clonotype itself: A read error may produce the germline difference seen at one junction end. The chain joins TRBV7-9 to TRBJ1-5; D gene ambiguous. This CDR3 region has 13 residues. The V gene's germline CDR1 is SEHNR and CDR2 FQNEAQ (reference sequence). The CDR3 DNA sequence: TGTACCAGCAGCTTAGCGTCCGGCAATCCGTGGCATTTT. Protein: CTSSLASGNPWHF. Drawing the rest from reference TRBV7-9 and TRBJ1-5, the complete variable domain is DTGVSQNPRHKITKRGQNVTFRCDPISEHNRLYWYRQTLGQGPEFLTYFQNEAQLEKSRLLSDRFSAERPKGSFSTLEIQRTEQGDSAMYLCTSSLASGNPWHFGDGTRLSIL.

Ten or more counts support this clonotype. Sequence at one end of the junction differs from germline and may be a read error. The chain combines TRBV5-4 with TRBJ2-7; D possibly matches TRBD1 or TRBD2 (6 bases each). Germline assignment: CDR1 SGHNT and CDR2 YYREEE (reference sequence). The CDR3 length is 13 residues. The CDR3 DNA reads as TGTGCCAGCAGCTTGGGGTTCGGGGGCGTTCGACACTTC. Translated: CASSLGFGGVRHF.

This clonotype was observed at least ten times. CDR3: CASSEAGLAVNTGELFF. The CDR3 DNA sequence: TGTGCCAGCAGCGAAGCGGGACTAGCGGTGAACACCGGGGAGCTGTTTTTT. This chain joins TRBV7-2 and TRBJ2-2, with 11 bases matching TRBD2. Per germline, CDR1 SGHTA and CDR2 FQGNSA. The CDR3 is 17 residues long. The trim removed 5 bases at V and 1 base at J, leaving 6 bases unmatched. Drawing the rest from reference TRBV7-2 and TRBJ2-2, the complete variable domain is GAGVSQSPSNKVTEKGKDVELRCDPISGHTALYWYRQSLGQGLEFLIYFQGNSAPDKSGLPSDRFSAERTGGSVSTLTIQRTQQEDSAVYLCASSEAGLAVNTGELFFGEGSRLTVL.

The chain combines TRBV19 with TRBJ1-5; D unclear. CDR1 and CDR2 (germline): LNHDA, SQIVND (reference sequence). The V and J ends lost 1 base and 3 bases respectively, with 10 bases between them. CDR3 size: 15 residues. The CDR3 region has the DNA TGTGCCAGTAGTATAGTATCGGCCCCCAATCAGCCCCAGCATTTT. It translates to CASSIVSAPNQPQHF.

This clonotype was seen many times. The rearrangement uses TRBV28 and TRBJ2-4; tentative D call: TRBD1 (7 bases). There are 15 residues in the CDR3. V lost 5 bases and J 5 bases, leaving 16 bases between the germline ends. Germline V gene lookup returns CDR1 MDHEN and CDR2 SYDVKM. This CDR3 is CASSPRQGGENIQYF. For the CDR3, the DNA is TGTGCCAGCAGTCCCCGACAGGGCGGGGAAAACATTCAGTACTTC.

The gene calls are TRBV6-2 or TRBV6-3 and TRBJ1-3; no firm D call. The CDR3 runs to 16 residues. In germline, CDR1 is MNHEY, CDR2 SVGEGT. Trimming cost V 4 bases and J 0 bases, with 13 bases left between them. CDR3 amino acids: CASSSSPTLSGNTIYF. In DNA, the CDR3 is TGTGCCAGCAGTTCCTCACCTACCCTCTCTGGAAACACCATATATTTT.

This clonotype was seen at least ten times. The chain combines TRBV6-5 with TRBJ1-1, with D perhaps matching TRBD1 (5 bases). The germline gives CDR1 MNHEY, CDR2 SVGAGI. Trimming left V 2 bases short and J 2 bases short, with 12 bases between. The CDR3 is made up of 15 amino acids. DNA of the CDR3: TGTGCCAGCAGTTACACCGGGACGGCAAACACTGAAGCTTTCTTT. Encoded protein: CASSYTGTANTEAFF.